The next 20 T cell receptor beta chains were all read from a single sample in a study of T-cell reconstitution after alpha-beta-depleted transplantation in children. Researchers prepared the TCRbeta library using unique molecular identifiers, the study reports. MiXCR was run by TCRdb on the PCR reads, yielding one entry per CDR3 protein. The repertoire holds 610,000 or so distinct CDR3 sequences, with 25% to 30% as singletons. The source material was PBMCs, sampled before TCRalphabeta/CD19-depleted stem cell transplant. The receptors derive from a boy less than two years old with Wiskott-Aldrich syndrome, due to receive a stem cell transplant.

Only a few counts were recorded for this clonotype. J is TRBJ2-5 and V is TRBV5-1, with D perhaps TRBD1 (5 bases). This CDR3 is 14 amino acids long. CDR1 SGHRS and CDR2 YFSETQ come from the germline V gene. V lost 4 bases, J lost 0 bases, and 10 bases lay in between. The CDR3 DNA sequence: TGCGCCAGCAGCGTCCAGGGCTACCAAGAGACCCAGTACTTC. Amino acids: CASSVQGYQETQYF.

The chain recombines TRBV5-1 with TRBJ2-1, with TRBD2 matching 9 bases. The CDR3 extends over 14 amino acids. Per the germline V gene, CDR1 is SGHRS and CDR2 is YFSETQ. V lost 4 bases, J lost 9 bases, and 8 bases stayed unmatched. CDR3 protein: CASSLGLREGEQFF. CDR3 in DNA: TGCGCCAGCAGCCTTGGGTTGCGGGAGGGTGAGCAGTTCTTC.

At least ten counts were recorded for this clonotype. The chain uses TRBV5-1 and TRBJ2-3; no clear D. CDR3 size: 13 residues. The V end was cut by 0 bases, the J end by 0 bases, with 2 bases between. The germline gives CDR1 SGHRS, CDR2 YFSETQ. In nucleotides, the CDR3 is TGCGCCAGCAGCTTGGACAGCACAGATACGCAGTATTTT. Amino acids: CASSLDSTDTQYF.

The gene calls are TRBV20-1 and TRBJ1-4, with D hard to call. Germline loops: CDR1 DFQATT, CDR2 SNEGSKA (reference sequence). The CDR3 loop spans 16 amino acids. V was cut by 3 bases and J by 0 bases, with 14 bases left in between. The CDR3 loop is CSARGSLDSTNEKLFF. CDR3 in DNA: TGCAGTGCTAGGGGCAGTCTAGACTCAACTAATGAAAAACTGTTTTTT.

This clonotype was counted only a few times. V usage is TRBV20-1 and J usage is TRBJ2-7, with 13 bases identical to TRBD2. Germline values: CDR1 DFQATT, CDR2 SNEGSKA (reference sequence). The CDR3 length is 15 residues. J lost 4 bases, V lost 3 bases, and 6 bases had no gene match. The CDR3 here is CSARPLAGGPYEQYF. Here the CDR3 DNA reads TGCAGTGCTAGGCCACTAGCGGGAGGGCCTTACGAGCAGTACTTC.

The chain joins TRBV18 to TRBJ2-1; TRBD2 aligns across 10 bases. Germline V gene sequence: CDR1 KGHSH, CDR2 LQKENI. The CDR3 length is 17 residues. V was pared by 2 bases and J by 5 bases, with 9 bases of the junction left unmatched. This CDR3 reads CASSPFPLAGRDNEQFF. CDR3 in DNA: TGTGCCAGCTCACCATTCCCACTAGCGGGAAGGGACAATGAGCAGTTCTTC. Looking up the rest from reference TRBV18 and TRBJ2-1 gives the full variable domain: NAGVMQNPRHLVRRRGQEARLRCSPMKGHSHVYWYRQLPEEGLKFMVYLQKENIIDESGMPKERFSAEFPKEGPSILRIQQVVRGDSAAYFCASSPFPLAGRDNEQFFGPGTRLTVL.

This clonotype showed up just a few times. The chain uses TRBV6-5 and TRBJ2-5; TRBD2 aligns across 15 bases. Trimming at V came to 0 bases and at J to 4 bases, leaving 0 bases not matched to a gene. In germline, CDR1 is MNHEY, CDR2 SVGAGI. The CDR3 totals 16 residues. The CDR3 sequence: CASSYSGLAGGETQYF. CDR3 nucleotides: TGTGCCAGCAGTTACTCGGGACTAGCGGGAGGAGAGACCCAGTACTTC.

The CDR3 DNA is TGTGCCATCAGTGATATCAATGAGCAGTTCTTC. Its protein product is CAISDINEQFF. V is TRBV10-3 and J is TRBJ2-1; D ambiguous. Trimming cost V 3 bases and J 6 bases, with 3 bases left between them. The CDR3 loop spans 11 amino acids. Per the germline V gene, CDR1 is ENHRY and CDR2 is SYGVKD.

The chain uses TRBV4-2 and TRBJ1-5, with D possibly matching TRBD1 (5 bases). The ends were cut back, 0 bases at V and 2 bases at J, with 20 bases in the middle. The germline gives CDR1 LGHNA, CDR2 YNFKEQ. The CDR3 contains 19 residues. The CDR3 region has the DNA TGTGCCAGCAGCCAAGATGGGACGACGGGGGGATGGGGCAATCAGCCCCAGCATTTT. As protein: CASSQDGTTGGWGNQPQHF.

The chain combines TRBV5-1 with TRBJ2-5; 10 bases fit TRBD2. CDR3 length: 17 amino acids. Germline CDR1 SGHRS, CDR2 YFSETQ. V shed 0 bases and J 3 bases; nucleotides not matched to a gene: 8. The CDR3 DNA reads as TGCGCCAGCAGCTTGGCCGTTCTAGCGGGAGATGAAGAGACCCAGTACTTC. It codes for CASSLAVLAGDEETQYF.

This clonotype was seen a handful of times. The chain recombines TRBV6-1 with TRBJ2-3; TRBD2 matches 13 bases. The ends lost 4 bases at V and 3 bases at J; junction bases unmatched: 4. The CDR3 runs to 16 residues. Germline CDR1 is MNHNS and CDR2 is SASEGT. The DNA for the CDR3 is TGTGCCAGCAGTGCGGTACTAGCGGGAGGGACAGATACGCAGTATTTT. It specifies CASSAVLAGGTDTQYF.

V is TRBV24-1 and J is TRBJ2-3; the D is unclear. V lost 3 bases and J 0 bases, leaving 6 bases between the germline ends. The CDR3 consists of 14 residues. Germline CDR1 reads KGHDR; CDR2 reads SFDVKD. Here the CDR3 reads CATSDGRSTDTQYF. The CDR3 nucleotides read TGTGCCACCAGTGATGGGCGGAGCACAGATACGCAGTATTTT.

This chain connects TRBV14 to TRBJ2-5, with 12 bases that match TRBD1. From germline, CDR1 is SGHDN and CDR2 FVKESK. CDR3 length equals 15 residues. With V trimmed by 4 bases and J by 4 bases, 4 bases remained unmatched. For the CDR3, the DNA is TGTGCCAGCAGCCGAAGGGACAGGGGGCGAGAGACCCAGTACTTC. It encodes CASSRRDRGRETQYF.

This clonotype was counted between two and nine times. This chain links TRBV2 with TRBJ2-1; D not certain. The CDR3 has 13 amino acids. V lost 0 bases to trimming and J lost 4 bases, with 4 bases between them. In germline, CDR1 is SNHLY, CDR2 FYNNEI. In DNA, the CDR3 is TGTGCCAGCAGTGAAGCGCTTTACAATGAGCAGTTCTTC. Protein product: CASSEALYNEQFF.

This chain links TRBV3-1 with TRBJ1-5; 7 nucleotides align to TRBD1. V gave up 1 base and J gave up 4 bases; unmatched junction bases: 4. The CDR3 is 15 amino acids. CDR1 and CDR2 from the germline V gene are LGHDT and YNNKEL (reference sequence). In DNA form, the CDR3 reads TGTGCCAGCAGCCAAGGACAGGGAGGGAATCAGCCCCAGCATTTT. It specifies CASSQGQGGNQPQHF.

This clonotype was detected ten times or more. This chain uses TRBV5-1 with TRBJ2-3; D perhaps matches TRBD1 (5 bases). Germline V gives CDR1 SGHRS, CDR2 YFSETQ. The CDR3 is made up of 14 amino acids. Between the trimmed V and J ends, which lost 0 bases and 5 bases, there was a span of 10 bases. CDR3 sequence reads: CASSLEGVGDTQYF. CDR3 nucleotides: TGCGCCAGCAGCTTGGAAGGGGTAGGAGATACGCAGTATTTT.

V is TRBV7-2 and J is TRBJ2-1; either TRBD1 or TRBD2 may supply D (6 bases each). Trimming cost V 5 bases and J 5 bases, with 19 bases left between them. The length of the CDR3 is 16 residues. Germline V CDR1 and CDR2: SGHTA, FQGNSA. CDR3 loop: CASSPRGRRGDNEQFF. DNA of the CDR3: TGTGCCAGCAGCCCTCGGGGTCGGAGGGGGGACAATGAGCAGTTCTTC.

The gene calls are TRBV12-3 or TRBV12-4 and TRBJ2-7, with 7 bases lining up with TRBD2. This CDR3 is built from 16 residues. J was trimmed by 2 bases and V by 5 bases; bases with no gene match: 12. CDR3 in amino acids: CASSNGPGTTTYEQYF. CDR3 sequence (DNA): TGTGCCAGCAGTAACGGACCGGGGACTACTACCTACGAGCAGTACTTC.

This clonotype was counted between two and nine times. The chain has TRBV4-1 and TRBJ2-2, with D unclear. Germline CDR1 and CDR2: MGHRA and YSYEKL. The V gene lost 0 bases and the J gene lost 7 bases, with 9 bases spanning the gap. This CDR3 contains 14 residues. The CDR3 loop reads CASSQETDRGELFF. CDR3 in DNA: TGCGCCAGCAGCCAAGAAACAGACCGCGGGGAGCTGTTTTTT.

This sequence joins TRBV24-1 and TRBJ2-5; D could derive from TRBD1 or TRBD2 (5 bases each). V shed 3 bases and J shed 4 bases, with 8 bases lying between them. The CDR3 consists of 13 residues. The germline gives CDR1 KGHDR, CDR2 SFDVKD. CDR3 sequence reads: CATSDQRGETQYF. In DNA form, the CDR3 reads TGTGCCACCAGTGATCAGAGGGGAGAGACCCAGTACTTC.